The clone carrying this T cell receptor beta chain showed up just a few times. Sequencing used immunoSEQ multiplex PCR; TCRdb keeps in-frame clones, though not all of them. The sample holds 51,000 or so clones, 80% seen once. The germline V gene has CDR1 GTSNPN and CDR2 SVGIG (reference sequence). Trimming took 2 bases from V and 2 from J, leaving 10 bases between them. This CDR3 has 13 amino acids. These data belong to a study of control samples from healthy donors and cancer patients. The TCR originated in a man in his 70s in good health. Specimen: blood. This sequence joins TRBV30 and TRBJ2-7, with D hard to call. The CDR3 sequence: CAWSSGRTYEQYF. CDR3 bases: TGTGCCTGGAGTTCCGGGCGCACCTACGAGCAGTACTTC. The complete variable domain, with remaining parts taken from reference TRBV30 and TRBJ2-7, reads SQTIHQWPATLVQPVGSPLSLECTVEGTSNPNLYWYRQAAGRGLQLLFYSVGIGQISSEVPQNLSASRPQDRQFILSSKKLLLSDSGFYLCAWSSGRTYEQYFGPGTRLTVT.